This TCR beta chain comes out of a study of T cell changes during pregnancy in multiple sclerosis. Sequenced by immunoSEQ multiplex PCR; TCRdb stores in-frame clones only, minus some. The data hold tens of thousands of clones, with 85% to 90% observed a single time. Source: CD4+ T cells from peripheral blood mononuclear cells, taken in the first trimester of pregnancy. The TCR sequence derives from a female donor in good health, enrolled as a control in a pregnancy study.

This chain's CDR3 is CASSFRGYTDTQYF. For the CDR3, the DNA is TGTGCCAGCAGTTTCCGGGGATACACAGATACGCAGTATTTT. This sequence joins TRBV7-3 and TRBJ2-3, with D tentatively TRBD2 (5 bases). CDR1 is SGHTA, CDR2 FQGTGA, per germline. The length of the CDR3 is 14 residues. V shed 6 bases and J shed 2 bases, with 12 bases lying between them.